This is a list of T cell receptor beta chains from one sample in a study of long-term antiretroviral therapy in people with HIV. Sequenced by immunoSEQ multiplex PCR; TCRdb stores in-frame clones only, minus some. The sample records 15,000 to 20,000 clones, 80% to 90% being singletons. The sample here was unsorted PBMCs, taken 4.2 years after starting antiretroviral therapy. Every receptor here comes from a man aged 50 to 59 with HIV. CDR3s include the opening cysteine and the closing phenylalanine or tryptophan. Fields, in order: V gene, J gene, CDR3 length, D gene, clone size, CDR3 DNA, CDR3 protein. D genes are given only for firm matches. A row's size may be missing; if present it is once, few, many or a size class.

>TRBV9|TRBJ2-1|16|TRBD2|once
TGTGCCAGCAGCTCGAGGGGGACTAGCGGATACAATGAGCAGTTCTTC
CASSSRGTSGYNEQFF
>TRBV4-1|TRBJ1-2|15|.|.
TGCGCCAGCAGCCAAGATACAGGAGCTAACTATGGCTACACCTTC
CASSQDTGANYGYTF
>TRBV13|TRBJ2-7|15|TRBD1|.
TGTGCCAGCAGCTCGCGACAGGGGGCGTCCTACGAGCAGTACTTC
CASSSRQGASYEQYF
>TRBV29-1|TRBJ2-7|15|.|.
TGCAGCGTTGAAGGGTCCATCGGGGCGCGTTACGAGCAGTACTTC
CSVEGSIGARYEQYF
>TRBV4-1|TRBJ2-3|16|TRBD2|.
TGCGCCAGCAGCCAATCTAGCGGGGGGGAGACAGATACGCAGTATTTT
CASSQSSGGETDTQYF
>TRBV11-2|TRBJ1-2|14|TRBD1|.
TGTGCCAGCAGCTCTCAGGGGGGCCACTATGGCTACACCTTC
CASSSQGGHYGYTF
>TRBV7-9|TRBJ2-3|16|TRBD2|.
TGTGCCAGCAGCTTAGACGGACTAGCTTTCACAGATACGCAGTATTTT
CASSLDGLAFTDTQYF
>TRBV6-6|TRBJ2-7|12|TRBD1|.
TGTGCCAGCAGTACGACAGGGGACGAGCAGTACTTC
CASSTTGDEQYF
>TRBV6-5|TRBJ2-7|14|TRBD1|.
TGTGCCAGCAGCAACTCCCCAGGGGGCTACGAGCAGTACTTC
CASSNSPGGYEQYF
>TRBV19|TRBJ2-1|15|TRBD2|.
TGTGCCAGTAGTAAGACTAGCGGGGGGGCCGTTGAGCAGTTCTTC
CASSKTSGGAVEQFF
>TRBV7-9|TRBJ2-7|14|TRBD1|.
TGTGCCAGCAGCTATTGGGACAGCTCCTACGAGCAGTACTTC
CASSYWDSSYEQYF
>TRBV18|TRBJ2-7|14|TRBD2|.
TGTGCCAGCTCCCTACTAGCGAGAACCTACGAGCAGTACTTC
CASSLLARTYEQYF
>TRBV7-9|TRBJ1-4|16|TRBD1|once
TGTGCCAGCAGCTCTCCTGCAGGGGGCGACGGTGAAAAACTGTTTTTT
CASSSPAGGDGEKLFF
>TRBV25-1|TRBJ1-4|15|.|.
TGTGCCAGCAGTGAAGGGGCTGGAACTAATGAAAAACTGTTTTTT
CASSEGAGTNEKLFF
>TRBV5-1|TRBJ1-1|16|.|.
TGCGCCAGCAGCTTGGCAATGGGGTCGACGAACACTGAAGCTTTCTTT
CASSLAMGSTNTEAFF
>TRBV27|TRBJ1-5|12|.|few
TGTGCCAGCGGACCGAGCAATCAGCCCCAGCATTTT
CASGPSNQPQHF
>TRBV2|TRBJ2-7|15|TRBD2|.
TGTGCCAGCAGTAGCGGACTAGCGGCCCCCTACGAGCAGTACTTC
CASSSGLAAPYEQYF
>TRBV6-4|TRBJ1-2|13|.|.
TGTGCCAGCAGTGAACAGGGCATAGGCGGCTACACCTTC
CASSEQGIGGYTF
>TRBV6-6|TRBJ1-2|11|.|few
TGTGCCAGCAGTACCAACTATGGCTACACCTTC
CASSTNYGYTF
>TRBV4-3|TRBJ2-7|15|TRBD1|.
TGCGCCAGCAGCCAGCACCCCCGACAGGGTTACGAGCAGTACTTC
CASSQHPRQGYEQYF
>TRBV6-1|TRBJ1-6|14|.|.
TGTGCCAGCAGGGCGACAGTCCATAATTCACCCCTCCACTTT
CASRATVHNSPLHF
>TRBV7-9|TRBJ1-1|16|TRBD1|.
TGTGCCAGCAGCCCTTCGGGACAGGGATCGAACACTGAAGCTTTCTTT
CASSPSGQGSNTEAFF
>TRBV10-3|TRBJ2-6|14|.|.
TGTGCCATCAGTGCCGCCTCTGGGGCCAACGTCCTGACTTTC
CAISAASGANVLTF
>TRBV28|TRBJ2-6|18|TRBD1|.
TGTGCCAGCAGTTTGCCGGGACAGGGACCCTCTGGGGCCAACGTCCTGACTTTC
CASSLPGQGPSGANVLTF
>TRBV4-1|TRBJ2-1|15|TRBD2|medium-sized
TGCGCCAGCAGCCAAAGGGAGGGCGGCTACAATGAGCAGTTCTTC
CASSQREGGYNEQFF
>TRBV7-8|TRBJ1-2|13|.|.
TGTGCCAGCAGCCCAGAAGGGTACTATGGCTACACCTTC
CASSPEGYYGYTF
>TRBV9|TRBJ1-3|15|.|.
TGTGCCAGCAGCGTAGGATCAGGGTCTGGAAACACCATATATTTT
CASSVGSGSGNTIYF
>TRBV11-2|TRBJ2-7|14|TRBD1|.
TGTGCCAGCACCACCGGGACAGGAAACTACGAGCAGTACTTC
CASTTGTGNYEQYF
>TRBV2|TRBJ2-1|17|TRBD2|once
TGTGCCAGCAGTATGACTAGCGGGGCCTCCAGTTACAATGAGCAGTTCTTC
CASSMTSGASSYNEQFF
>TRBV14|TRBJ1-2|16|TRBD1|.
TGTGCCAGCAGCGATCTAGGACAGGGAGCAGCCGGTGGCTACACCTTC
CASSDLGQGAAGGYTF
>TRBV7-9|TRBJ1-1|17|.|.
TGTGCCAGCAGCTTATGGGCTAACCAGGGCTCGGGGACTGAAGCTTTCTTT
CASSLWANQGSGTEAFF
>TRBV10-1|TRBJ2-3|16|TRBD1|.
TGCGCCAGCAGCAACACCGGGACAGGGGGCTTAGATACGCAGTATTTT
CASSNTGTGGLDTQYF
>TRBV19|TRBJ2-3|15|TRBD1|.
TGTGCCAGTAGTACGGGACAGGGTGCGACAGATACGCAGTATTTT
CASSTGQGATDTQYF
>TRBV6-1|TRBJ1-4|15|.|.
TGTGCCAGCAGTGGAGTTTCATCCAGGGAGGCAAAACTGTTTTTT
CASSGVSSREAKLFF
>TRBV4-3|TRBJ2-7|15|.|.
TGCGCCAGCAGCCTCCTCGGGGGGCCCTCCTACGAGCAGTACTTC
CASSLLGGPSYEQYF
>TRBV4-1|TRBJ1-1|12|.|.
TGCGCCAGCAGCCAACAGGGGTCCGCAGCTTTCTTT
CASSQQGSAAFF
>TRBV29-1|TRBJ1-4|11|.|.
TGCAGCGTTGAAGTGGGCGAAAAACTGTTTTTT
CSVEVGEKLFF
>TRBV6-1|TRBJ2-5|14|.|.
TGTGCCAGCAGTGAAATCGGGAACCAAGAGACCCAGTACTTC
CASSEIGNQETQYF
>TRBV5-6|TRBJ1-5|17|TRBD1|once
TGTGCCAGCAGCCGAGCCGGACAGGACCGGGGCAATCAGCCCCAGCATTTT
CASSRAGQDRGNQPQHF
>TRBV7-2|TRBJ2-7|14|TRBD1|.
TGTGCCAGCAGCTATACAGGGGCCCTACGCGAGCAGTACTTC
CASSYTGALREQYF
>TRBV4-1|TRBJ1-2|11|.|.
TGCGCCAGCAGCCATTCGGAGGGCTACACCTTC
CASSHSEGYTF
>TRBV5-1|TRBJ2-1|15|TRBD2|once
TGCGCCAGCAGCTTTGGACTAGCCACCCGCAATGAGCAGTTCTTC
CASSFGLATRNEQFF
>TRBV9|TRBJ2-3|15|.|.
TGTGCCAGCAGCGTAAGGGGGGGGGCTGCAGATACGCAGTATTTT
CASSVRGGAADTQYF
>TRBV6-1|TRBJ2-7|13|.|.
TGTGCCAGCAGTGGGTCCAGGGGCTACGAGCAGTACTTC
CASSGSRGYEQYF
>TRBV4-2|TRBJ1-3|14|TRBD1|.
TGTGCCAGCAGCCTCGGGACAGGACGAAACACCATATATTTT
CASSLGTGRNTIYF
>TRBV9|TRBJ1-2|15|.|.
TGTGCCAGCACGGTCGGGGATATGGGTAACTATGGCTACACCTTC
CASTVGDMGNYGYTF
>TRBV9|TRBJ2-3|14|.|.
TGTGCCAGCAGCGCCCATACACTGCAAGATACGCAGTATTTT
CASSAHTLQDTQYF
>TRBV21-1|TRBJ2-7|13|.|.
TGTGCCATAAATCGACAGGGGGGCAACGAGCAGTACTTC
CAINRQGGNEQYF
>TRBV18|TRBJ1-1|13|.|few
TGTGCCAGCTCACCTCAGGGAGGCACTGAAGCTTTCTTT
CASSPQGGTEAFF
>TRBV4-2|TRBJ2-2|14|.|once
TGTGCCAGCAGCCAAGTACTGAACACCGGGGAGCTGTTTTTT
CASSQVLNTGELFF
>TRBV27|TRBJ1-2|14|.|.
TGTGCCAGCAGGGATCCCGGGCTAAACTATGGCTACACCTTC
CASRDPGLNYGYTF
>TRBV5-6|TRBJ2-2|16|TRBD1|few
TGTGCCAGCAGCAGCGGGCTGGGGACAGGATACGGGGAGCTGTTTTTT
CASSSGLGTGYGELFF